Sequencing of this T cell receptor (beta chain) was carried out in a study of T-cell reconstitution after alpha-beta-depleted transplantation in children. Study outcomes and limitations: By one year post-transplant, T-cell counts and diversity largely arose from T cells that were newly produced. Surviving recipient T cells and thymic progenitors underlay high day-60 TCRbeta diversity in some patients. There were reportedly several hundred expanded graft clones from which alpha-beta T cells came about two months after transplant.

This clonotype was picked up a small number of times. Its target is not known. The CDR3 consists of 17 residues. Germline V gives CDR1 SGHRS, CDR2 YFSETQ. V was clipped by 4 bases and J by 5 bases; unmatched bases: 14. As it was prepared, the TCRbeta library received unique molecular identifiers. TCRdb re-derived calls from the PCR reads in MiXCR, one entry per CDR3 protein. There are 40,000 to 60,000 distinct CDR3 sequences in the sample; around 8.8% occur only once, and 25% to 30% lies in the top ten. The chain links TRBV5-1 to TRBJ1-1; 10 bases are shared with TRBD1. The clonotype comes from a male patient aged 2 to 9 who had a stem cell transplant for chronic granulomatous disease, so the T cells may come from the graft donor. The sample consisted of PBMCs, mostly from graft donor cells, taken 60 days after TCRalphabeta/CD19-depleted stem cell transplant. The CDR3: CASSGRTGGYKRTEAFF. Here the CDR3 DNA reads TGCGCCAGCAGCGGAAGGACAGGGGGTTACAAGAGAACTGAAGCTTTCTTT.